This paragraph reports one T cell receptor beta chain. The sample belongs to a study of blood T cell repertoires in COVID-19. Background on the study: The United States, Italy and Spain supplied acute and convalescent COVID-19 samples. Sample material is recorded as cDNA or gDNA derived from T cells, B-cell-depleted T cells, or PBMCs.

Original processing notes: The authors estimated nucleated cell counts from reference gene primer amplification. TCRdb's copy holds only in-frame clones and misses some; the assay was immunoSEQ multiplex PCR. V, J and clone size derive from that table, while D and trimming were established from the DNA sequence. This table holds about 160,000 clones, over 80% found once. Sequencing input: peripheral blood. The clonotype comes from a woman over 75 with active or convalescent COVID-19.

The CDR3 region has the DNA TGCGCCAGCAGCTTGGAGTCAGGGGCTAACTATGGCTACACCTTC. This gives the protein CASSLESGANYGYTF. The chain is built from TRBV5-1 and TRBJ1-2; possibly TRBD1 for D (6 bases). Germline CDR1 reads SGHRS; CDR2 reads YFSETQ. The CDR3 consists of 15 residues. The ends were cut back, 0 bases at V and 0 bases at J, with 9 bases in the middle.